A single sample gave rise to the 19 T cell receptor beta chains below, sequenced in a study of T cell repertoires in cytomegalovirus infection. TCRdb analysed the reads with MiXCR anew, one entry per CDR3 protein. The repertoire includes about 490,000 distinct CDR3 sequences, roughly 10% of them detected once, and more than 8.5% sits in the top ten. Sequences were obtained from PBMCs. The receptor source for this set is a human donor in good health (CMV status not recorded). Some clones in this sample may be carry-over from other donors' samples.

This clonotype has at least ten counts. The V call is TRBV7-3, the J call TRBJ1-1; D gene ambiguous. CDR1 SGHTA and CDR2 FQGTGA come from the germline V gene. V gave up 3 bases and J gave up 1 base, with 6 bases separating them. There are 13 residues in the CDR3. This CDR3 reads CASSFQPNTEAFF. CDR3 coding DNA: TGTGCCAGCAGCTTCCAGCCGAACACTGAAGCTTTCTTT.

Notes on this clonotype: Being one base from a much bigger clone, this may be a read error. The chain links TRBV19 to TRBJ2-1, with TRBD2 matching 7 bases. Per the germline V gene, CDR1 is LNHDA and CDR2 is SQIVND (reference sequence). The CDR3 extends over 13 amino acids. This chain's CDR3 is CGSSFLQREEQFF. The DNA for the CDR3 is TGTGGCAGTAGTTTCCTTCAGCGGGAAGAGCAGTTCTTC.

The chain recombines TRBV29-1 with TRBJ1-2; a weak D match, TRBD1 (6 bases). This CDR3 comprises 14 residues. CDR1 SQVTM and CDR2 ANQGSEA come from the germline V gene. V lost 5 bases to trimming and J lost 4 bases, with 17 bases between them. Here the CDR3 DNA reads TGCAGCGTTTTCTTGAGTACAGGGTTCTATGGCTACACCTTC. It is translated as CSVFLSTGFYGYTF. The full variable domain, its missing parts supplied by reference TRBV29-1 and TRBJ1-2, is SAVISQKPSRDICQRGTSLTIQCQVDSQVTMMFWYRQQPGQSLTLIATANQGSEATYESGFVIDKFPISRPNLTFSTLTVSNMSPEDSSIYLCSVFLSTGFYGYTFGSGTRLTVV.

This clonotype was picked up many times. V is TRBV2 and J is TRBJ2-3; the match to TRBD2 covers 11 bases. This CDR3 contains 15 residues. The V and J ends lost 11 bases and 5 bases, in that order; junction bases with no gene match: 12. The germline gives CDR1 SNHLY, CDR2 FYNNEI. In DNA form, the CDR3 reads TGTGCCGGGGTACTAGCGGGAGACCGTGGAGATACGCAGTATTTT. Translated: CAGVLAGDRGDTQYF.

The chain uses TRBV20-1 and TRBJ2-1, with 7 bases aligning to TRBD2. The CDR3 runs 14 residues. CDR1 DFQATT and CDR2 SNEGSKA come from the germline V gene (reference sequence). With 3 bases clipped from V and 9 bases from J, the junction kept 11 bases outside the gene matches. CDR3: CSASPPGGGIEQFF. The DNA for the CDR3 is TGCAGTGCTAGCCCCCCGGGAGGCGGTATTGAGCAGTTCTTC.

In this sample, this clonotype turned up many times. The DNA of the CDR3 is TGTGCCAGCAGCTCTTTATTGACCAACGGCAGACCGGGACTAGCGGGAGGGCCCCACGAGCAGTACTTC. Amino acid sequence: CASSSLLTNGRPGLAGGPHEQYF. The chain carries TRBV7-2 and TRBJ2-7; 16 bases are shared with TRBD2. Trimming took 4 bases from V and 5 from J; bases not matched to a gene: 26. Germline assignment: CDR1 SGHTA and CDR2 FQGNSA. There are 23 residues in the CDR3.

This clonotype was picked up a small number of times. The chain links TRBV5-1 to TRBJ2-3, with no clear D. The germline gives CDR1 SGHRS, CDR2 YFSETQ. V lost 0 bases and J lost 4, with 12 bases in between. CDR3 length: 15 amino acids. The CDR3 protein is CASSLAEAGADTQYF. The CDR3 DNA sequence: TGCGCCAGCAGCTTGGCCGAGGCAGGTGCAGATACGCAGTATTTT.

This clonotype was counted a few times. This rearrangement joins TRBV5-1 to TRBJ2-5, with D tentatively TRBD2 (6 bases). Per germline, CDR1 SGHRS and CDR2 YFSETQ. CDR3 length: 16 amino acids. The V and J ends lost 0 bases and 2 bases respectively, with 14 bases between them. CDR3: CASSLDGRGKQETQYF. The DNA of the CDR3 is TGCGCCAGCAGCTTGGATGGTCGCGGGAAACAAGAGACCCAGTACTTC.

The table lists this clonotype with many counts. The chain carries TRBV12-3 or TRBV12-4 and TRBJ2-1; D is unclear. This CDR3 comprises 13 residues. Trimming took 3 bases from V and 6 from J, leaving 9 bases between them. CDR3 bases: TGTGCCAGCAGTTTGAGACCCCGCAATGAGCAGTTCTTC. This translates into CASSLRPRNEQFF.

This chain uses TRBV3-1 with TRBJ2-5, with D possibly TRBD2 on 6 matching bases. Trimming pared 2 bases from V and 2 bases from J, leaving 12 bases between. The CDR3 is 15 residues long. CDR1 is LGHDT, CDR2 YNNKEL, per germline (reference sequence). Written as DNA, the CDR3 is TGTGCCAGCAGCCAACGATTAGGAGGGCAAGAGACCCAGTACTTC. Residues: CASSQRLGGQETQYF.

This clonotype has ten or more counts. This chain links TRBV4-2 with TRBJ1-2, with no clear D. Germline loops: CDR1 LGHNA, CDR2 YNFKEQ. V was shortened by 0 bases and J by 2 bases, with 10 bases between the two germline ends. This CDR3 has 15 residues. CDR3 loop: CASSQEWRANYGYTF. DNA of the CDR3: TGTGCCAGCAGCCAAGAATGGAGGGCCAACTATGGCTACACCTTC.

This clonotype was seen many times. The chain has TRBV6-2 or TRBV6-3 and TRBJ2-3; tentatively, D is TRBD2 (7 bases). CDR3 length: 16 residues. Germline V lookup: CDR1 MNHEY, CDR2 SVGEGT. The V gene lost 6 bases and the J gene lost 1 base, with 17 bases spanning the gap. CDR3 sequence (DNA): TGTGCCAGCAGAACCCCACGGGGGGCGGGCACAGATACGCAGTATTTT. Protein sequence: CASRTPRGAGTDTQYF.

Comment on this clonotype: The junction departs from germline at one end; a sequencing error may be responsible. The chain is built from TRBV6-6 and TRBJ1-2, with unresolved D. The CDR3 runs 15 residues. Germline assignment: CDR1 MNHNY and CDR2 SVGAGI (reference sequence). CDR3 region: CASSDVRIGNYGYTF. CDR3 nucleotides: TGTGCCAGCAGTGACGTCCGCATCGGGAACTATGGCTACACCTTT.

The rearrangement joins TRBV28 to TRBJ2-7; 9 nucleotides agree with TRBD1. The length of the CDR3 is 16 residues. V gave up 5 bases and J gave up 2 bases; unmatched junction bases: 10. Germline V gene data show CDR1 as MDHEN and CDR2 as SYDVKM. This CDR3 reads CASSPLGQGRPYEQYF. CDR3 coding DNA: TGTGCCAGCAGTCCGCTCGGACAGGGGCGGCCCTACGAGCAGTACTTC.

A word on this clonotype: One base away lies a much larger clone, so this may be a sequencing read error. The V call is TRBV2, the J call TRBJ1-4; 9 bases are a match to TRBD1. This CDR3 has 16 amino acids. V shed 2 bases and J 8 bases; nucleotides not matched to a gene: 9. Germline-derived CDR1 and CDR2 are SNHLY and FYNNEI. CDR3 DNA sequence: TGTGCCAGCAGTGAAAGGGCCGGGACAGGGTACGAAAAACTGTTTTTT. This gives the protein CASSERAGTGYEKLFF.

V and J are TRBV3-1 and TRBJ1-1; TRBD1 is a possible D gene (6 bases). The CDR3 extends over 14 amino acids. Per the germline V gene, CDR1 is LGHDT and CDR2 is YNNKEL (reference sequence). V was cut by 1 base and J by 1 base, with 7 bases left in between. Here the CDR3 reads CASSQGGQNTEAFF. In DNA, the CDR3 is TGTGCCAGCAGCCAAGGGGGACAGAACACTGAAGCTTTCTTT.

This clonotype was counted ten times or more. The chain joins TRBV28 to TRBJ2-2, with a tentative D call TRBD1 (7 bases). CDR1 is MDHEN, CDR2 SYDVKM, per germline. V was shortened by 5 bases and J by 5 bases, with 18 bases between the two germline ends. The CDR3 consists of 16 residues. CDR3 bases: TGTGCCAGCAGTGGGTTTCGGCAGGGGGGAACCGGGGAGCTGTTTTTT. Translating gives CASSGFRQGGTGELFF.

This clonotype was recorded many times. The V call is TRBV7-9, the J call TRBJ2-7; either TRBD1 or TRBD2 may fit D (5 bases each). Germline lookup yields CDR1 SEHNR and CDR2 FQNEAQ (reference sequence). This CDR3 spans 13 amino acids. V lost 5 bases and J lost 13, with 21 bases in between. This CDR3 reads CASSPSQGRGFYF. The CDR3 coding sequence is TGTGCCAGCAGCCCATCCCAGGGCCGGGGCTTCTACTTC.

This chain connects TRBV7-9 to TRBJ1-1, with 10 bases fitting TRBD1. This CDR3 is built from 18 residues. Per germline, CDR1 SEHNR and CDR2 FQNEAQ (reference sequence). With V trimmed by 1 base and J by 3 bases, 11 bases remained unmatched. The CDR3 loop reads CASSLVYSEGTGDTEAFF. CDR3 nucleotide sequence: TGTGCCAGCAGCTTAGTATACTCGGAGGGGACAGGGGACACTGAAGCTTTCTTT.